Listed below are T cell receptor beta chains from one sample, sequenced in a study of naive and memory T cell subsets. Using its own MiXCR run on the UMI-ligation and nested PCR reads, TCRdb lists one record per CDR3 protein. Of roughly 83,000 distinct CDR3 sequences detected, approximately 10% appear once; the ten largest clones hold approximately 0.14%. Sequencing was performed on naive CD4+ T cells from blood. The receptors stem from a human donor in good health. Both conserved end residues are part of each CDR3. A D gene is named only where the DNA matches it firmly. Size is omitted from some rows. Given values are once, few, many or a class for expanded clones.

size	V	D	J	length	DNA	CDR3
few	TRBV7-2	NA	TRBJ1-5	13	TGTGCCAGCAGCTTCGTGGGGGGTCAGCCCCAGCATTTT	CASSFVGGQPQHF
many	TRBV3-1	NA	TRBJ2-5	12	TGTGCCAGTTCTAGGACGGGAGAGACCCAGTACTTC	CASSRTGETQYF
NA	TRBV4-1	TRBD1	TRBJ1-6	14	TGCGCCAGCAGTGAAAGCCAGGGGGGTTCACCCCTCCACTTT	CASSESQGGSPLHF
many	TRBV7-9	TRBD2	TRBJ2-3	15	TGTGCCAGCAGCACCCCTAGCGGGGACACAGATACGCAGTATTTT	CASSTPSGDTDTQYF
few	TRBV5-1	TRBD2	TRBJ2-3	17	TGCGCCAGCAGCGCTGGACTAGCGGATCACAGCACAGATACGCAGTATTTT	CASSAGLADHSTDTQYF
few	TRBV5-1	NA	TRBJ1-5	14	TGCGCCAGCAGCATCGGGGCCAGCAATCAGCCCCAGCATTTT	CASSIGASNQPQHF
many	TRBV19	TRBD2	TRBJ2-1	15	TGTGCCAGTAGCTCAAGCGGGGGGGCCCGTAATGAGCAGTTCTTC	CASSSSGGARNEQFF
NA	TRBV12-3/TRBV12-4	TRBD2	TRBJ2-5	15	TGTGCCAGCAGTCCCCGGACTAGCAGTCGAGAGACCCAGTACTTC	CASSPRTSSRETQYF
few	TRBV5-8	TRBD1	TRBJ1-5	17	TGTGCCAGCAGCTCCGGACAGGATGTATCCTTAAATCAGCCCCAGCATTTT	CASSSGQDVSLNQPQHF
few	TRBV30	NA	TRBJ2-3	16	TGTGCCTGGAGTGATTGGGGGCCCTTGAGCACAGATACGCAGTATTTT	CAWSDWGPLSTDTQYF
many	TRBV7-9	NA	TRBJ2-1	14	TGTGCCAGCAGCTCAGTGGGAAGAAACAATGAGCAGTTCTTC	CASSSVGRNNEQFF
NA	TRBV19	TRBD2	TRBJ2-1	14	TGTGCCAGTAGTATCAAAGCGGGGCCTAACGAGCAGTTCTTC	CASSIKAGPNEQFF
NA	TRBV3-1	NA	TRBJ2-7	14	TGTGCCAGCAGCCAACCATCGGATGCACACGAGCAGTACTTC	CASSQPSDAHEQYF
many	TRBV6-5	TRBD2	TRBJ2-6	20	TGTGCCAGCAGCCGCCGGGGACCCGGGGGGGTAAGCTCTGGGGCCAACGTCCTGACTTTC	CASSRRGPGGVSSGANVLTF
NA	TRBV6-6	NA	TRBJ2-5	12	TGTGCCAGCAGTACGGGGCAAGAGACCCAGTACTTC	CASSTGQETQYF
NA	TRBV7-2	NA	TRBJ2-3	15	TGTGCCAGCAGCTTCGGCGGGGCTGGCGCAGATACGCAGTATTTT	CASSFGGAGADTQYF
few	TRBV20-1	TRBD1	TRBJ1-4	16	TGCAGTGCTGAGAGGTCCCAGGGGGAAGGATATGAAAAACTGTTTTTT	CSAERSQGEGYEKLFF
few	TRBV2	TRBD1	TRBJ2-3	14	TGTGCCAGCAGGAGAGACAGGGGAACAGATACGCAGTATTTT	CASRRDRGTDTQYF
many	TRBV12-3/TRBV12-4	NA	TRBJ2-3	14	TGTGCCAGCAGTCTAGCGAGCTTCACAGATACGCAGTATTTT	CASSLASFTDTQYF
NA	TRBV2	NA	TRBJ1-1	13	TGTGCCAGCAGTGAGGAGAGGAACACTGAAGCTTTCTTT	CASSEERNTEAFF
few	TRBV20-1	NA	TRBJ1-1	15	TGCAGTGCTAGAAGTCCGGACAGACCGAGCACTGAAGCTTTCTTT	CSARSPDRPSTEAFF
many	TRBV20-1	TRBD2	TRBJ2-7	13	TGCAGTGCCGCTCTAGCGGGAACCTACGAGCAGTACTTC	CSAALAGTYEQYF
NA	TRBV4-3	NA	TRBJ2-3	15	TGCGCCAGCAGCCAAGATCTAACTAGTCGAGATACGCAGTATTTT	CASSQDLTSRDTQYF
many	TRBV19	TRBD1	TRBJ1-2	15	TGTGCCAGTAGTATAGCCACAGGGGTACACTATGGCTACACCTTC	CASSIATGVHYGYTF
NA	TRBV7-2	NA	TRBJ2-1	15	TGTGCCAGCAGCTTAGCGCTGACTGACTCGAATGAGCAGTTCTTC	CASSLALTDSNEQFF
few	TRBV27	NA	TRBJ2-2	16	TGTGCCAGCAGTTTCTATGGGACTTCGAACACCGGGGAGCTGTTTTTT	CASSFYGTSNTGELFF
NA	TRBV19	NA	TRBJ1-1	13	TGTGCCAGTAGTATACAGTCGAACACTGAAGCTTTCTTT	CASSIQSNTEAFF
few	TRBV12-3/TRBV12-4	TRBD1	TRBJ1-1	13	TGTGCCAGCAGGCTCACAGGGGGCACTGAAGCTTTCTTT	CASRLTGGTEAFF
many	TRBV7-9	NA	TRBJ1-4	15	TGTGCCAGCAGCCCCTCCACAAGACCTGTCGAAAAACTGTTTTTT	CASSPSTRPVEKLFF
many	TRBV20-1	NA	TRBJ1-6	13	TGCAGTGCTAGACTGACCGCGGGTTCACCCCTCCACTTT	CSARLTAGSPLHF
few	TRBV18	TRBD2	TRBJ2-1	15	TGTGCCAGCTCACCACCGCTAGCGGTATTGGGTGAGCAGTTCTTC	CASSPPLAVLGEQFF
many	TRBV15	TRBD1	TRBJ1-1	14	TGTGCCACCAGCAGGGACAGGATCGAAACTGAAGCTTTCTTT	CATSRDRIETEAFF
few	TRBV28	NA	TRBJ1-5	14	TGTGCCAGCAGATTCCCATTCGCCAATCAGCCCCAGCATTTT	CASRFPFANQPQHF
many	TRBV4-3	NA	TRBJ2-7	13	TGCGCCAGCAGCCAAGATTTCAGGGACGAGCAGTACTTC	CASSQDFRDEQYF
NA	TRBV10-3	NA	TRBJ2-7	12	TGTGCCATCAGTATGGACCGGTACGAGCAGTACTTC	CAISMDRYEQYF
few	TRBV20-1	NA	TRBJ1-1	12	TGCAGTGCTAGCAACCTGAACACTGAAGCTTTCTTT	CSASNLNTEAFF
NA	TRBV6-5	TRBD1	TRBJ2-1	14	TGTGCCAGCAGTTACCCACTTTCAGGGGGCAGGCAGTTCTTC	CASSYPLSGGRQFF
many	TRBV2	TRBD2	TRBJ2-3	14	TGTGCCACCAGGACTAGCGGTAGCACAGATACGCAGTATTTT	CATRTSGSTDTQYF
many	TRBV12-3/TRBV12-4	NA	TRBJ1-2	13	TGTGCCAGCCTCCGGGGTCTCGGATATGGCTACACCTTC	CASLRGLGYGYTF
NA	TRBV20-1	NA	TRBJ1-1	10	TGCAGTGCTAGAGATTTAGTAGCTTTCTTT	CSARDLVAFF
NA	TRBV7-9	NA	TRBJ1-1	15	TGTGCCAGCAGCTTAGGGCGGTGGGCGAACACTGAAGCTTTCTTT	CASSLGRWANTEAFF
NA	TRBV4-3	NA	TRBJ1-1	18	TGCGCCAGCAGCCAAGATTGGGGCGGGACAACGCTGAACACTGAAGCTTTCTTT	CASSQDWGGTTLNTEAFF
NA	TRBV12-3/TRBV12-4	NA	TRBJ1-1	14	TGTGCCAGCAGTTTACTGGGCGTGAACACTGAAGCTTTCTTT	CASSLLGVNTEAFF
few	TRBV4-3	TRBD2	TRBJ2-1	15	TGCGCCAGCAGCCTAGGACTAGCGGGCCAAGGTGAGCAGTTCTTC	CASSLGLAGQGEQFF
NA	TRBV10-3	NA	TRBJ2-7	16	TGTGCCATCAGTGGGGGACCGGGAAAGGTTGGGTACGAGCAGTACTTC	CAISGGPGKVGYEQYF
few	TRBV5-1	NA	TRBJ2-3	14	TGCGCCAGCAGCAGCTCCGGTTGGGGGGATACGCAGTATTTT	CASSSSGWGDTQYF
many	TRBV3-1	TRBD2	TRBJ2-1	15	TGTGCCAGCAGCCCACGACTAGCGGGGGACAATGAGCAGTTCTTC	CASSPRLAGDNEQFF
NA	TRBV6-6	NA	TRBJ1-5	17	TGTGCCAGCAGTTACTCGATGCTGGGTTATAGCAATCAGCCCCAGCATTTT	CASSYSMLGYSNQPQHF
once	TRBV7-9	TRBD2	TRBJ2-3	15	TGTGCCAGCAGCTATAGCGGGAGTTGGTCAGATACGCAGTATTTT	CASSYSGSWSDTQYF
NA	TRBV7-2	TRBD1	TRBJ2-3	14	TGTGCCAGCAGGACGGGACAGACGACAGATACGCAGTATTTT	CASRTGQTTDTQYF
few	TRBV6-2/TRBV6-3	NA	TRBJ2-4	15	TGTGCCAGCAGTACTCCAGGGACCGGCAAAAACATTCAGTACTTC	CASSTPGTGKNIQYF